This T cell receptor (beta chain) appears in the sequencing data of a study of blood T cell repertoires in COVID-19 (dated by TCRdb to 2019 to 2021). Context from the whole study: Collaborator samples came from the United States, Italy and Spain and covered acute and convalescent phases of COVID-19. The material from the prospective study consisted of cDNA or gDNA derived from T cells, B-cell-depleted T cells, or PBMCs. Subjects who had been exposed to COVID-19, were actively infected with it, or had recovered from it provided the deeply sampled blood TCRbeta repertoires that made up the dataset. A freely available public database, intended as a resource for researchers studying the immune response to SARS-CoV-2, is where the repertoires were released. Samples were obtained from the ongoing ImmuneRACE study (first 160 participants) and from 1,000 to 1,500 subjects provided by 6 global collaborators. Nearly every sample came with metadata listing a de-identified subject ID, COVID-19 status, age in years and sex. Where available, HLA class I and class II types were taken from metadata supplied by the sample provider and were not determined by assay-based typing. General study outcomes and caveats: How much clinical and demographic metadata was included differed by source and by participant, and the metadata was provided uncurated.

Participants in the prospective study were enrolled through a virtual design, were aged roughly 18 to 100 years, and lived in 24 United States geographic areas. Cohort assignment in the prospective study relied on participant-reported clinical history from a screening survey and a study questionnaire. Recovered participants in ImmuneRACE Cohort 3 were defined as having two consecutive negative NP/OP PCR tests, clearance from a healthcare professional, or resolution of symptoms. In the prospective study, whole blood, serum and a nasopharyngeal or oropharyngeal swab were collected from each participant by mobile phlebotomists. Over an approximately 2-month period, participants in the prospective study had the option of providing additional blood draws and questionnaires. Before DNA extraction, prospective study blood samples were shipped either frozen or at room temperature. Trimming costs V 5 bases and J 3 bases, and their ends lie 8 bases apart. Including cysteine and phenylalanine, the CDR3 has 13 amino acids. Only the CDR3 region is kept as DNA, spanning 39 bases read in frame from base 1. Taken from the germline V gene, the CDR1 and CDR2 loops are MNHEY and SVGAGI.

To note about this clone: The specificity of this receptor is unknown. No clone much larger than this one lies a single base away; base qualities are absent.

TCRbeta CDR3 regions were amplified from genomic DNA by means of the immunoSEQ Assay, a bias-controlled multiplex PCR. Turning to the authors' computational methods: The number of nucleated cells in each sample was estimated by amplification of reference gene primers within the assay. To quantify the absolute abundance of each unique TCRbeta CDR3 rearrangement, sequence reads were collapsed and filtered. For each sample, productive Simpson clonality was calculated as the square root of Simpson's diversity index across productive rearrangements. The clones in this table, taken by TCRdb from immuneACCESS, are in-frame only. Not every clone is retained; where verified, under half of the shortfall comes from an unresolved V gene, and the cause of the rest is unknown. D and trimming were read from the DNA, whereas the V and J calls and clone size are those reported in that table. In all, the sample holds approximately 440,000 clones, and about 90% of those were seen once. About 0.63% of the sample lies in the top ten.

Material: PBMCs or T cells enriched from blood (not recorded which). The sequence links TRBV6-5 to TRBJ1-5, with no confidently assigned D gene. This clonotype originated in a man younger than 35 who had recovered from COVID-19. The nucleotide sequence reads as follows: TGTGCCAGCAGTAGCTCGCCCAATCAGCCCCAGCATTTT. Translation gives CASSSSPNQPQHF.